A single sample is the source of the 29 T cell receptor beta chains below, sequenced in a study of blood T cell repertoires in COVID-19. Repertoires were generated with immunoSEQ multiplex PCR, while TCRdb's copy carries only in-frame clones and drops some. This table holds approximately 300,000 clones, 70% to 90% found once. The specimen sequenced was peripheral blood. These receptors came from a human donor with COVID-19, enrolled during active disease. The donor label of this sample is uncertain.

V and J are TRBV5-4 and TRBJ2-3; TRBD2 agrees at 10 bases. CDR3 size: 16 residues. In germline, CDR1 is SGHNT, CDR2 YYREEE (reference sequence). V was pared by 4 bases and J by 5 bases, with 10 bases of the junction left unmatched. The CDR3 loop reads CASSPRTSGNLDTQYF. The CDR3 region has the DNA TGTGCCAGCAGCCCTCGGACTAGCGGCAACCTAGATACGCAGTATTTT.

The gene calls are TRBV28 and TRBJ2-1; TRBD2 matches 8 bases. The V gene end was trimmed by 8 bases and the J gene end by 10 bases; junction bases not matched to a gene: 10. This CDR3 has 13 residues. Germline CDR1 MDHEN, CDR2 SYDVKM. The CDR3 reads CASAGPGTREQFF. The CDR3 region has the DNA TGTGCCAGCGCTGGTCCCGGGACTAGAGAGCAGTTCTTC.

This clone was counted a single time. The V call is TRBV19, the J call TRBJ2-7; the match to TRBD2 covers 12 bases. Germline CDR1 is LNHDA and CDR2 is SQIVND (reference sequence). V lost 5 bases to trimming and J lost 6 bases; unmatched junction nucleotides: 11. The CDR3 is made up of 16 amino acids. DNA for the CDR3: TGTGCCAGTAGTCTTAATAGACTAGCGGGAGTGAGCGAGCAGTACTTC. Its translation is CASSLNRLAGVSEQYF.

V is TRBV28 and J is TRBJ2-7; no clear D. Germline CDR1 reads MDHEN; CDR2 reads SYDVKM. CDR3 size: 12 residues. The ends were cut back, 6 bases at V and 3 bases at J, with 9 bases in the middle. This chain's CDR3 is CASSRERYEQYF. CDR3 DNA sequence: TGTGCCAGCAGCCGCGAACGCTACGAGCAGTACTTC.

The chain has TRBV6-5 and TRBJ2-1; 11 bases are shared with TRBD2. Per the germline V gene, CDR1 is MNHEY and CDR2 is SVGAGI. The CDR3 is made up of 15 amino acids. The V gene end was trimmed by 5 bases and the J gene end by 8 bases; junction bases not matched to a gene: 8. The DNA for the CDR3 is TGTGCCAGCAGTAAACTAGCGGGAGCGAACGATGAGCAGTTCTTC. It translates to CASSKLAGANDEQFF.

This sequence joins TRBV29-1 and TRBJ2-2; D gene uncertain. V lost 5 bases, J lost 6 bases, and 7 bases lay in between. Germline-derived CDR1 and CDR2 are SQVTM and ANQGSEA. The CDR3 contains 11 residues. CDR3 in DNA: TGCAGCGTTTTTCTCGCCGGGGAGCTGTTTTTT. Translating gives CSVFLAGELFF.

This chain connects TRBV7-2 to TRBJ2-2; 7 bases fit TRBD2. This CDR3 region has 14 residues. V dropped 5 bases and J dropped 1; count of bases not matched to a gene: 1. Germline V gives CDR1 SGHTA, CDR2 FQGNSA. In nucleotides, the CDR3 is TGTGCCAGCAGCCCGGGGGGGAACACCGGGGAGCTGTTTTTT. Its translation: CASSPGGNTGELFF.

This clone appeared a few times. J is TRBJ2-7 and V is TRBV7-9; possibly TRBD1 for D (5 bases). Trimming took off 5 bases at V and 6 bases at J, with 23 bases between the two ends. CDR3 length: 16 residues. Per germline, CDR1 SEHNR and CDR2 FQNEAQ (reference sequence). CDR3 in amino acids: CASSVGIRQTGGEQYF. As DNA, the CDR3 is TGTGCCAGCAGCGTGGGGATCCGACAGACCGGCGGCGAGCAGTACTTC.

This sequence joins TRBV5-6 and TRBJ1-6, with D possibly being TRBD1 (6 bases). V dropped 5 bases and J dropped 16 bases, with 22 bases sitting between them. The CDR3 covers 14 residues. The germline gives CDR1 SGHDT, CDR2 YYEEEE. The CDR3 reads CASSQGAYSGVLHF. The CDR3, as DNA: TGTGCCAGCAGTCAAGGAGCCTACTCAGGGGTACTCCACTTT.

The V and J genes are TRBV15 and TRBJ1-5; 7 bases are shared with TRBD1. Germline assignment: CDR1 LNHNV and CDR2 YYDKDF (reference sequence). V dropped 5 bases and J dropped 7; count of bases not matched to a gene: 8. The CDR3 has 14 amino acids. The CDR3 here is CATSLTTGRQPQHF. DNA for the CDR3: TGTGCCACCAGCTTAACGACAGGGCGGCAGCCCCAGCATTTT.

The rearrangement uses TRBV9 and TRBJ2-1; D perhaps matches TRBD1 (5 bases). There are 15 residues in the CDR3. Germline assignment: CDR1 SGDLS and CDR2 YYNGEE. Trimming left V 0 bases short and J 1 base short, with 8 bases between. The CDR3 loop is CASSVGGGSYNEQFF. The CDR3 DNA reads as TGTGCCAGCAGCGTAGGGGGCGGATCCTACAATGAGCAGTTCTTC. The whole variable domain, filled in from reference TRBV9 and TRBJ2-1, reads DSGVTQTPKHLITATGQRVTLRCSPRSGDLSVYWYQQSLDQGLQFLIQYYNGEERAKGNILERFSAQQFPDLHSELNLSSLELGDSALYFCASSVGGGSYNEQFFGPGTRLTVL.

This sequence joins TRBV11-1 and TRBJ1-4, with 9 bases lining up with TRBD1. CDR3 size: 15 residues. The V gene end was trimmed by 5 bases and the J gene end by 7 bases; junction bases not matched to a gene: 8. Germline-derived CDR1 and CDR2 are SGHAT and FQDESV (reference sequence). CDR3: CASSLAGQGSEKLFF. The DNA of the CDR3 is TGTGCCAGCAGCCTTGCCGGACAGGGGTCTGAAAAACTGTTTTTT.

The rearrangement joins TRBV6-5 to TRBJ2-5; TRBD1 agrees at 10 bases. With 0 bases clipped from V and 3 bases from J, the junction kept 1 base outside the gene matches. CDR3 length: 15 amino acids. The V gene's germline CDR1 is MNHEY and CDR2 SVGAGI. CDR3 DNA sequence: TGTGCCAGCAGTTACTCGGACAGGGGGGAAGAGACCCAGTACTTC. Its translation: CASSYSDRGEETQYF.

The chain links TRBV30 to TRBJ1-2; D ambiguous. Germline CDR1 GTSNPN, CDR2 SVGIG (reference sequence). This CDR3 is built from 16 residues. V was trimmed by 5 bases and J by 4 bases, leaving 23 bases between them. The CDR3 is CAWGRPQRVPIYGYTF. Here the CDR3 DNA reads TGTGCCTGGGGGAGACCGCAACGGGTCCCCATCTATGGCTACACCTTC.

The chain is built from TRBV12-3 or TRBV12-4 and TRBJ2-1, with a possible D match to TRBD2 (6 bases). The CDR3 is 13 amino acids. Trimming shortened V by 3 bases and J by 10 bases, and 13 bases separated the two germline ends. CDR3 DNA sequence: TGTGCCAGCAGTTTTGGGGGGAAGGTCGAGCAGTTCTTC. This gives the protein CASSFGGKVEQFF.

The V and J genes are TRBV19 and TRBJ1-5; 8 bases are a match to TRBD1. J lost 0 bases, V lost 8 bases, and 3 bases had no gene match. This CDR3 region has 14 residues. Germline CDR1 reads LNHDA; CDR2 reads SQIVND (reference sequence). For the CDR3, the DNA is TGTGCCAGTTTGACAGGGGTTAGCAATCAGCCCCAGCATTTT. Residues: CASLTGVSNQPQHF.

Details on this clone: Other DNA sequences in the sample encode the same CDR3. The chain is built from TRBV27 and TRBJ2-7; the match to TRBD2 covers 9 bases. Germline V gene data show CDR1 as MNHEY and CDR2 as SMNVEV (reference sequence). The V segment lost 2 bases and the J segment 2 bases; nucleotides outside the gene matches: 4. The CDR3 has 15 amino acids. CDR3 loop: CASSLSSGRTYEQYF. CDR3 nucleotides: TGTGCCAGCAGTTTAAGTAGCGGGAGAACCTACGAGCAGTACTTC.

V usage is TRBV27 and J usage is TRBJ1-3, with D maybe TRBD1 (6 bases). CDR1 MNHEY and CDR2 SMNVEV come from the germline V gene (reference sequence). V was shortened by 2 bases and J by 3 bases, with 11 bases between the two germline ends. The length of the CDR3 is 15 residues. The CDR3 DNA is TGTGCCAGCAGTTTAAGGCCAGGGGATGGAAACACCATATATTTT. It yields the protein CASSLRPGDGNTIYF.

The V gene is TRBV6-6, the J gene TRBJ2-1; D might be TRBD2 (6 bases). Germline V gene lookup returns CDR1 MNHNY and CDR2 SVGAGI (reference sequence). V was trimmed by 5 bases and J by 9 bases, leaving 20 bases between them. The CDR3 loop spans 15 amino acids. CDR3 nucleotides: TGTGCCAGCAGTCCGCGGGACTCCGGGGCGGGTGAGCAGTTCTTC. Protein sequence: CASSPRDSGAGEQFF.

The rearrangement links TRBV4-3 to TRBJ2-1; 13 positions match TRBD2. CDR1 is LGHNA and CDR2 is YSLEER in the germline V gene. The trim removed 4 bases at V and 10 bases at J, leaving 13 bases unmatched. This CDR3 is 17 amino acids long. CDR3 residues: CASSPVGLAGVGVEQFF. Here the CDR3 DNA reads TGCGCCAGCAGCCCGGTCGGACTAGCGGGAGTGGGGGTGGAGCAGTTCTTC.

DNA for the CDR3: TGTGCCAGCAGGAGGACAGGGAATGAAAAACTGTTTTTT. It translates to CASRRTGNEKLFF. V and J are TRBV6-5 and TRBJ1-4; 8 bases fit TRBD1. The CDR3 runs 13 residues. In germline, CDR1 is MNHEY, CDR2 SVGAGI. The junction had 2 bases not matched to a gene; V was cut back by 6 bases and J by 5 bases.

The V call is TRBV30, the J call TRBJ1-5; the D gene is possibly TRBD1 (5 bases). Per germline, CDR1 GTSNPN and CDR2 SVGIG (reference sequence). This CDR3 is 14 amino acids long. The V and J ends lost 0 bases and 3 bases respectively, with 9 bases between them. CDR3: CAWSVDSDNQPQHF. CDR3 sequence (DNA): TGTGCCTGGAGTGTAGACAGTGACAATCAGCCCCAGCATTTT.

The rearrangement uses TRBV11-2 and TRBJ1-1; D is uncertain. In germline, CDR1 is SGHAT, CDR2 FQNNGV. The CDR3 is 14 residues long. V was cut by 1 base and J by 4 bases, with 10 bases left in between. The CDR3 DNA follows: TGTGCCAGCAGCTTAGGAGGTGGCTTCACTGAAGCTTTCTTT. It translates to CASSLGGGFTEAFF.

The chain employs TRBV5-1 and TRBJ2-1; D unclear. This CDR3 is built from 12 residues. Germline CDR1 is SGHRS and CDR2 is YFSETQ. V lost 1 base and J lost 5, with 4 bases in between. For the CDR3, the DNA is TGCGCCAGCAGCTTGCGGGACAATGAGCAGTTCTTC. Translating it yields CASSLRDNEQFF.

This sequence joins TRBV11-2 and TRBJ1-6; 7 nucleotides agree with TRBD1. The germline CDR1 and CDR2 sequences are SGHAT and FQNNGV. V shed 5 bases, J shed 7 bases, and the junction held 8 bases outside the gene matches. The CDR3 runs 15 residues. The CDR3 protein is CASSRTTGRNSPLHF. The CDR3 nucleotides are TGTGCCAGCAGCCGGACGACAGGGAGGAATTCACCCCTCCACTTT.

The V call is TRBV27, the J call TRBJ2-5; D is possibly TRBD2 (5 bases). V was pared by 2 bases and J by 4 bases, with 8 bases between. The germline V gene has CDR1 MNHEY and CDR2 SMNVEV (reference sequence). This CDR3 is 13 amino acids long. The CDR3 reads CASSLEGGETQYF. In nucleotides, the CDR3 is TGTGCCAGCAGTTTAGAAGGAGGAGAGACCCAGTACTTC.

This clone has just one count. This chain uses TRBV19 with TRBJ2-7; a possible D gene is TRBD2 (5 bases). V lost 4 bases, J lost 4 bases, and 11 bases lay in between. Germline V gene data show CDR1 as LNHDA and CDR2 as SQIVND (reference sequence). CDR3 length: 13 amino acids. The CDR3 loop reads CASSSLPGYEQYF. CDR3 DNA: TGTGCCAGTAGTAGCCTCCCGGGGTACGAGCAGTACTTC. Together with reference TRBV19 and TRBJ2-7, the CDR3 gives the full variable domain: DGGITQSPKYLFRKEGQNVTLSCEQNLNHDAMYWYRQDPGQGLRLIYYSQIVNDFQKGDIAEGYSVSREKKESFPLTVTSAQKNPTAFYLCASSSLPGYEQYFGPGTRLTVT.

This clone came up a few times. This sequence joins TRBV18 and TRBJ2-2; 8 positions agree with TRBD2. Unmatched junction bases numbered 5, after V lost 1 base and J lost 7 bases. The CDR3 sequence is 15 residues long. CDR1 KGHSH and CDR2 LQKENI come from the germline V gene. In nucleotides, the CDR3 is TGTGCCAGCTCACCACAAGCGGGAGTCCTCGGGGAGCTGTTTTTT. This encodes CASSPQAGVLGELFF. Combining the CDR3 with reference TRBV18 and TRBJ2-2 gives the whole variable domain NAGVMQNPRHLVRRRGQEARLRCSPMKGHSHVYWYRQLPEEGLKFMVYLQKENIIDESGMPKERFSAEFPKEGPSILRIQQVVRGDSAAYFCASSPQAGVLGELFFGEGSRLTVL.

V gene TRBV27 combines with J gene TRBJ2-7; 7 nucleotides align to TRBD2. The germline CDR1 and CDR2 sequences are MNHEY and SMNVEV (reference sequence). Trimming took 6 bases from V and 4 from J; bases not matched to a gene: 12. This CDR3 spans 15 amino acids. CDR3 region: CASRPAGRERYEQYF. In DNA, the CDR3 is TGTGCCAGCAGACCGGCAGGGAGGGAGAGATACGAGCAGTACTTC.